This passage covers 26 T cell receptor beta chains from one sample sequenced in a study of patients and donors after allogeneic stem cell transplantation (dated by TCRdb to the early 2020s). The library came from RT-PCR. Sequencer: NextSeq 550. TCRdb trimmed public reads at Q25 via fastp, called clones via MiXCR and kept in-frame beta chains. When rows share a CDR3 protein, they turn into one entry using the most common DNA and genes. Recorded for this sample are around 150,000 distinct CDR3 sequences; about a third of them occurred a single time. The ten largest clones capture around half of the sample. Sequences were obtained from blood, either unsorted or a sorted T cell fraction (not recorded which). Every receptor here comes from a human donor who was either an allogeneic HSCT recipient or a stem cell or donor lymphocyte infusion donor (not recorded which). It is not recorded whose cells these are; they may come from a transplant donor.

V usage is TRBV9 and J usage is TRBJ2-1; perhaps TRBD2 as D (5 bases). V lost 0 bases, J lost 8 bases, and 18 bases lay in between. There are 16 residues in the CDR3. The germline V gene has CDR1 SGDLS and CDR2 YYNGEE. The CDR3 sequence: CASSVGSNWEWDEQFF. CDR3 sequence (DNA): TGTGCCAGCAGCGTAGGTTCGAATTGGGAGTGGGATGAGCAGTTCTTC.

This clonotype has more than one count but fewer than ten. The chain couples TRBV6-2 or TRBV6-3 to TRBJ2-1, with unresolved D. CDR1 and CDR2 from the germline V gene are MNHEY and SVGEGT. The CDR3 covers 10 residues. V lost 6 bases and J 11 bases, leaving 8 bases between the germline ends. CDR3 loop: CASSMGKQFF. As DNA, the CDR3 is TGTGCCAGCAGCATGGGGAAGCAGTTCTTC.

The genes are TRBV29-1 and TRBJ1-2, with 7 bases identical to TRBD1. The junction had 7 bases not matched to a gene; V was cut back by 7 bases and J by 5 bases. Germline V gene lookup returns CDR1 SQVTM and CDR2 ANQGSEA. CDR3 length equals 12 residues. The chain's CDR3 is CSAVTGMYGYTF. CDR3 DNA sequence: TGCAGCGCGGTGACAGGGATGTATGGCTACACCTTC.

J is TRBJ1-2 and V is TRBV29-1, with a weak D call TRBD1 (5 bases). The germline gives CDR1 SQVTM, CDR2 ANQGSEA. V gave up 7 bases and J gave up 3 bases, with 12 bases separating them. This CDR3 is 12 amino acids long. In nucleotides, the CDR3 is TGCAGCGGACAGTCTTTTTACTATGGCTACACCTTC. It codes for CSGQSFYYGYTF. Based on the CDR3 plus reference TRBV29-1 and TRBJ1-2, the full variable domain is SAVISQKPSRDICQRGTSLTIQCQVDSQVTMMFWYRQQPGQSLTLIATANQGSEATYESGFVIDKFPISRPNLTFSTLTVSNMSPEDSSIYLCSGQSFYYGYTFGSGTRLTVV.

In its sample, this clonotype was seen a few times. V is TRBV7-9 and J is TRBJ1-1; D unresolved. Trimming removed 3 bases at V and 4 bases at J, with 9 bases between. Germline CDR1 SEHNR, CDR2 FQNEAQ (reference sequence). The CDR3 sequence is 13 residues long. CDR3 sequence (DNA): TGTGCCAGCAGCTTGGAGGGAAGCACTGAAGCTTTCTTT. Translated: CASSLEGSTEAFF.

The chain combines TRBV12-3 or TRBV12-4 with TRBJ1-2, with D tentatively TRBD1 (5 bases). The V end lost 6 bases, the J end lost 2 bases, and 16 bases lay between the germline ends. The length of the CDR3 is 15 residues. CDR3 in DNA: TGTGCCAGCAGGATTAGAGGGGACCAAAACTATGGCTACACCTTC. Its protein is CASRIRGDQNYGYTF.

The chain is built from TRBV7-2 and TRBJ1-5; 8 bases fit TRBD1. The CDR3 is 15 amino acids. CDR1 and CDR2 (germline): SGHTA, FQGNSA. J gave up 6 bases and V 5 bases, and 9 bases lay outside the gene matches. The DNA for the CDR3 is TGTGCCAGCAGCCCCCCAGGGGGCCTTGGTCAGCCCCAGCATTTT. Translating gives CASSPPGGLGQPQHF.

This clonotype was picked up many times. CDR3 sequence: CSAKPAFSSYNEQFF. In nucleotides, the CDR3 is TGCAGTGCTAAGCCCGCCTTTAGCTCCTACAATGAGCAGTTCTTC. This chain connects TRBV20-1 to TRBJ2-1, with unresolved D. Germline V CDR1 and CDR2: DFQATT, SNEGSKA (reference sequence). CDR3 size: 15 residues. The V end was cut by 4 bases, the J end by 0 bases, with 13 bases between.

This clonotype has a handful of counts. The genes are TRBV12-3 or TRBV12-4 and TRBJ1-4; no reliable D call. The CDR3 runs 13 residues. Trimming pared 9 bases from V and 10 bases from J, leaving 18 bases between. The CDR3: CASATEGYGKLFF. The CDR3 DNA follows: TGTGCCAGTGCCACAGAAGGGTACGGAAAACTGTTTTTT.

CDR3 sequence: CSASGRSGNTIYF. In nucleotides, the CDR3 is TGCAGTGCTAGCGGTCGCAGTGGAAACACCATATATTTT. This chain joins TRBV20-1 and TRBJ1-3; D unclear. V was pared by 3 bases and J by 3 bases, with 9 bases between. CDR1 DFQATT and CDR2 SNEGSKA come from the germline V gene (reference sequence). The CDR3 has 13 residues.

This clonotype was recorded a few times. The V call is TRBV20-1, the J call TRBJ1-1; D not certain. The germline V gene has CDR1 DFQATT and CDR2 SNEGSKA (reference sequence). The CDR3 sequence is 12 residues long. The germline V and J ends were trimmed by 3 bases and 5 bases, with 10 bases remaining between them. The CDR3 loop is CSASHGSTEAFF. CDR3 nucleotides: TGCAGTGCTAGTCACGGGAGTACTGAAGCTTTCTTT.

V and J are TRBV12-3 or TRBV12-4 and TRBJ2-3, with D hard to call. There are 15 residues in the CDR3. Trimming removed 3 bases at V and 8 bases at J, with 18 bases between. CDR3 nucleotide sequence: TGTGCCAGCAGTTTTCTTGCTGCGATGAGTGCTACGCAGTATTTT. It is translated as CASSFLAAMSATQYF.

The rearrangement joins TRBV12-3 or TRBV12-4 to TRBJ2-5, with no clear D. The V end was cut by 7 bases, the J end by 5 bases, with 11 bases between. The CDR3 is made up of 12 amino acids. CDR3 DNA sequence: TGTGCCAGCACTCACCTGCGGGAGACCCAGTACTTC. Protein sequence: CASTHLRETQYF.

In its sample, this clonotype is medium-sized (0.01 to 0.1%). The chain carries TRBV20-1 and TRBJ1-1; no clear D. Germline V CDR1 and CDR2: DFQATT, SNEGSKA (reference sequence). V shed 1 base and J shed 1 base, with 7 bases lying between them. The CDR3 runs to 13 residues. CDR3 region: CSARVNPNTEAFF. The CDR3 DNA reads as TGCAGTGCTAGAGTTAACCCGAACACTGAAGCTTTCTTT.

This clonotype was seen a single time. The chain couples TRBV12-3 or TRBV12-4 to TRBJ1-2, with D possibly being TRBD1 (6 bases). This CDR3 comprises 13 residues. V dropped 5 bases and J dropped 3 bases, with 10 bases sitting between them. The DNA for the CDR3 is TGTGCCAGCAGTCTGGGGGCTTACTATGGCTACACCTTC. It is translated as CASSLGAYYGYTF.

This clonotype showed up just a few times. V usage is TRBV12-3 or TRBV12-4 and J usage is TRBJ2-7; D remains ambiguous. V was trimmed by 4 bases and J by 4 bases, leaving 2 bases between them. The CDR3 sequence is 10 residues long. DNA for the CDR3: TGTGCCAGCAGTTGGTACGAGCAGTACGTC. Protein sequence: CASSWYEQYV.

The sample holds a few counts of this clonotype. V gene TRBV27 combines with J gene TRBJ1-2; D not certain. Germline assignment: CDR1 MNHEY and CDR2 SMNVEV (reference sequence). The CDR3 has 14 residues. V lost 3 bases, J lost 7 bases, and 15 bases lay in between. The DNA of the CDR3 is TGTGCCAGCAGTTTTGCCGGCTTAGAGGGTGGCTACACCTTC. Protein product: CASSFAGLEGGYTF.

This clonotype has a handful of counts. V gene TRBV12-3 or TRBV12-4 combines with J gene TRBJ1-3; D uncertain. Trimming shortened V by 8 bases and J by 7 bases, and 15 bases separated the two germline ends. The CDR3 is 13 residues long. CDR3 DNA: TGTGCCAGCGCGGTGGTCGGTGGCAACACCATATATTTT. Translation: CASAVVGGNTIYF.

This clonotype was counted at least ten times. The V and J genes are TRBV24-1 and TRBJ1-2, with TRBD1 identical over 7 bases. V shed 4 bases, J shed 4 bases, and the junction held 5 bases outside the gene matches. CDR1 is KGHDR, CDR2 SFDVKD, per germline. CDR3 length: 14 amino acids. The CDR3, as DNA: TGTGCCACCAGTGACGCGGACAGGATCTATGGCTACACCTTC. Amino acid sequence: CATSDADRIYGYTF.

This clonotype was recorded many times. The V call is TRBV12-3 or TRBV12-4, the J call TRBJ1-5; TRBD1 might be the D (5 bases). The CDR3 extends over 14 amino acids. V dropped 5 bases and J dropped 3 bases, with 11 bases sitting between them. The CDR3 DNA reads as TGTGCCAGCAGTCCCGGGACCGCCAATCAGCCCCAGCATTTT. Its protein is CASSPGTANQPQHF.

The J gene is TRBJ2-7, the V gene TRBV20-1; no clear D. The CDR3 length is 11 residues. The germline CDR1 and CDR2 sequences are DFQATT and SNEGSKA (reference sequence). Trimming took off 3 bases at V and 2 bases at J, with 5 bases between the two ends. CDR3 nucleotides: TGCAGTGCTAGGGTACCCTACGAGCAGTACTTC. This sequence encodes CSARVPYEQYF.

V is TRBV5-1 and J is TRBJ2-2; TRBD1 aligns across 9 bases. Trimming cost V 4 bases and J 4 bases; bases outside gene matches: 8. CDR1 and CDR2 from the germline V gene are SGHRS and YFSETQ. The CDR3 is 16 residues long. The CDR3: CASSTRDRAPTGELFF. Written as DNA, the CDR3 is TGCGCCAGCAGCACCCGGGACAGGGCACCCACCGGGGAGCTGTTTTTT.

This clonotype occurred a few times. The chain is built from TRBV24-1 and TRBJ1-2, with TRBD1 as a possible D gene (6 bases). The length of the CDR3 is 16 residues. The V end was cut by 4 bases, the J end by 2 bases, with 16 bases between. From germline, CDR1 is KGHDR and CDR2 SFDVKD. This CDR3 reads CATSDPRLGANYGYTF. The CDR3 bases are TGTGCCACCAGTGACCCGAGGCTGGGGGCGAACTATGGCTACACCTTC.

V usage is TRBV12-1 and J usage is TRBJ1-5; the listed D gene, TRBD1, was not tested against the DNA. TRBV12-1 is classified as a pseudogene. This CDR3 has 12 residues. The CDR3 DNA sequence: TGTGCCCCCCAGGGTTTCGTTCAGCCCCAGCATTTT. Translated, it gives CAPQGFVQPQHF.

The genes are TRBV11-2 and TRBJ2-1; D is unresolved. CDR1 is SGHAT, CDR2 FQNNGV, per germline. The CDR3 runs 15 residues. The ends were cut back, 0 bases at V and 0 bases at J, with 6 bases in the middle. The CDR3 region is CASSLDLSSYNEQFF. DNA for the CDR3: TGTGCCAGCAGCTTAGATCTAAGCTCCTACAATGAGCAGTTCTTC.

This clonotype came up a few times. The chain couples TRBV18 to TRBJ1-1; D is perhaps TRBD1 (5 bases). This CDR3 contains 15 residues. The germline gives CDR1 KGHSH, CDR2 LQKENI. V gave up 1 base and J gave up 2 bases, with 11 bases separating them. The CDR3 coding sequence is TGTGCCAGCTCACCACAAACGGGGGTTAACACTGAAGCTTTCTTT. Its protein product is CASSPQTGVNTEAFF.